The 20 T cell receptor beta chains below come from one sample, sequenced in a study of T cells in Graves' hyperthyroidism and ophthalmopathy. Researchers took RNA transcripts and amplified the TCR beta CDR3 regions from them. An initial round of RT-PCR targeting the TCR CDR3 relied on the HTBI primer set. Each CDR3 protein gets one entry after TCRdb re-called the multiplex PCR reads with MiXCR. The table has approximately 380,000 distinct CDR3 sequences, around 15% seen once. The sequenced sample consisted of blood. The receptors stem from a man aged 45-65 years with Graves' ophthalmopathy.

Here the CDR3 reads CASSKSTGRTDTQYF. Written as DNA, the CDR3 is TGTGCCAGTAGTAAATCAACAGGGCGCACAGATACGCAGTATTTT. The rearrangement links TRBV19 to TRBJ2-3; weak D call: TRBD1 (6 bases). V gave up 4 bases and J gave up 1 base, with 12 bases separating them. The length of the CDR3 is 15 residues. Germline assignment: CDR1 LNHDA and CDR2 SQIVND (reference sequence).

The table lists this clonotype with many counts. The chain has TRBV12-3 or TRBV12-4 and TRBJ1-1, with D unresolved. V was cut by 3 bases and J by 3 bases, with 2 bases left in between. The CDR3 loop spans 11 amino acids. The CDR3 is CASSFHTEAFF. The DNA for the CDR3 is TGTGCCAGCAGTTTCCACACTGAAGCTTTCTTT.

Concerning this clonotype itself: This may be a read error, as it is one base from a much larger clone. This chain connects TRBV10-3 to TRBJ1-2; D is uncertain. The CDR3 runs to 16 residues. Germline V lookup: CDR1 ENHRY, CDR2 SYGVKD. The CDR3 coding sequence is TGTGCCATCATTGAGCCCAGTGTCGAGGCTAACTATGGCTACACCTTC. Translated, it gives CAIIEPSVEANYGYTF.

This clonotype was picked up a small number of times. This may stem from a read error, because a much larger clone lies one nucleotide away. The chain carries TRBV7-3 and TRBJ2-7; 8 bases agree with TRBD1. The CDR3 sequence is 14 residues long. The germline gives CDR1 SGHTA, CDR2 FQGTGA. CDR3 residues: CASGLGTGPYEQYF. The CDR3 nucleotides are TGTGCCAGCGGCTTGGGGACAGGACCCTACGAGCAGTACTTC.

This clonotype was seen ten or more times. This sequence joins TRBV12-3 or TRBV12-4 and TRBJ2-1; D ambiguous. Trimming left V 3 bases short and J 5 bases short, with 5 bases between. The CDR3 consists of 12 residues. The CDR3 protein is CASSFHHNEQFF. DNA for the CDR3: TGTGCCAGCAGTTTTCACCACAATGAGCAGTTCTTC.

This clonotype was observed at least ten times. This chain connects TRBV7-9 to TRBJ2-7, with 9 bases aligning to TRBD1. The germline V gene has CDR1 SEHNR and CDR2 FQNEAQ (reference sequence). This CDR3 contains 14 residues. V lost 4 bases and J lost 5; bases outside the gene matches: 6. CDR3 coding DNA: TGTGCCAGCAGCTCGCGGGACAGGGTTAACGAGCAGTACTTC. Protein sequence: CASSSRDRVNEQYF.

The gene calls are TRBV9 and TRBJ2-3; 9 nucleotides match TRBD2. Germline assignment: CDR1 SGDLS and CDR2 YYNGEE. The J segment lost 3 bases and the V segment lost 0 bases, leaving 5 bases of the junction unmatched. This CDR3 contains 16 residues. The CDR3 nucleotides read TGTGCCAGCAGCGTAGGTTCTAGCGGGAAAACAGATACGCAGTATTTT. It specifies CASSVGSSGKTDTQYF.

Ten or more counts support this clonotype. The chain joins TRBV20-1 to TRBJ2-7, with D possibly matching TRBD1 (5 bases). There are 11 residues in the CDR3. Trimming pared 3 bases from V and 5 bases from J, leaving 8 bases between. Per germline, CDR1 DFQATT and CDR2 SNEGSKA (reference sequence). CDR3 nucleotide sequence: TGCAGTGCTAGGGGGCCCAACGAGCAGTACTTC. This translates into CSARGPNEQYF.

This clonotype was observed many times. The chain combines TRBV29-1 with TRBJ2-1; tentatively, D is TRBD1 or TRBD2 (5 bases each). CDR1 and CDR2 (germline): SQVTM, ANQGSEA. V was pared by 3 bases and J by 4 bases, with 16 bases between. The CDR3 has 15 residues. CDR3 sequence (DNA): TGCAGCGTTGATAGTTCGGGACGCGGGTACAATGAGCAGTTCTTC. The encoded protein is CSVDSSGRGYNEQFF.

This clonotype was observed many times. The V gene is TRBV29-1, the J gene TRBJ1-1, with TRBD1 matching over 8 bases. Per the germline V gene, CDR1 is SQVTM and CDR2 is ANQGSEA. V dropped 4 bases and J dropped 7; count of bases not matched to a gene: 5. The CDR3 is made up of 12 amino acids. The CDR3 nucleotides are TGCAGCGTTGGGACAGGGAGTATTGAAGCTTTCTTT. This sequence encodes CSVGTGSIEAFF. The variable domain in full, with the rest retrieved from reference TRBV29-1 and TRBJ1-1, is SAVISQKPSRDICQRGTSLTIQCQVDSQVTMMFWYRQQPGQSLTLIATANQGSEATYESGFVIDKFPISRPNLTFSTLTVSNMSPEDSSIYLCSVGTGSIEAFFGQGTRLTVV.

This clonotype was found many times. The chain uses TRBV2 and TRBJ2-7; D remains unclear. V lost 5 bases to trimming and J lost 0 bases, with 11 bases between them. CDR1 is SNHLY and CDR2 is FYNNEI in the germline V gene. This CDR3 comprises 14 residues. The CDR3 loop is CASSPGPSSYEQYF. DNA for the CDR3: TGTGCCAGCAGTCCCGGCCCCAGCTCCTACGAGCAGTACTTC.

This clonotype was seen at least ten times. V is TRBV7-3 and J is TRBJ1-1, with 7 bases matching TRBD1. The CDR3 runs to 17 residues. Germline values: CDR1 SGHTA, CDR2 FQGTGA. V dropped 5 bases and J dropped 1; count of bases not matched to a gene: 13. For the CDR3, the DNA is TGTGCCAGCAGCGCCAACCCAGGGGGTCGCTCGAACACTGAAGCTTTCTTT. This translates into CASSANPGGRSNTEAFF.

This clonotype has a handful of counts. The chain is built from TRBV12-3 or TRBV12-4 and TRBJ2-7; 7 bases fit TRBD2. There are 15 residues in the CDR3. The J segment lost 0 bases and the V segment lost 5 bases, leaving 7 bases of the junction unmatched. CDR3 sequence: CASSGGLTSSYEQYF. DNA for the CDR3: TGTGCCAGCAGTGGGGGACTAACGAGCTCCTACGAGCAGTACTTC.

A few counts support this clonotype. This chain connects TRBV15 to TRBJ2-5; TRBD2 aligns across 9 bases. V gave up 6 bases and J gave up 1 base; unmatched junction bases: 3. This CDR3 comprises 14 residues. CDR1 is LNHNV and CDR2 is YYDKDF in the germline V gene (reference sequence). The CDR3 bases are TGTGCCACCAGTGAGCGGGAGGCCCAAGAGACCCAGTACTTC. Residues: CATSEREAQETQYF.

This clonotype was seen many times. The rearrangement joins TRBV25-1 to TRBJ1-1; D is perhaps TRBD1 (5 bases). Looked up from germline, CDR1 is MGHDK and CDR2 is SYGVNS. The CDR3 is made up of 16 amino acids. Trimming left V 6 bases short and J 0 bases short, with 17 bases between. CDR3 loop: CASRRTSNGVNTEAFF. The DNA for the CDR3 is TGTGCCAGCAGGAGGACATCAAACGGGGTGAACACTGAAGCTTTCTTT.

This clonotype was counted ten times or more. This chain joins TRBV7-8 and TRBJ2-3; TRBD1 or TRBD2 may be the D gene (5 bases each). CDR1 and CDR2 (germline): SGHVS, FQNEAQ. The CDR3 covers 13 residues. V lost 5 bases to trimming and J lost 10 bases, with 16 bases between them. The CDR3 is CASSLQGEQAQYF. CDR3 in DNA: TGTGCCAGCAGCCTTCAAGGGGAGCAGGCGCAGTATTTT.

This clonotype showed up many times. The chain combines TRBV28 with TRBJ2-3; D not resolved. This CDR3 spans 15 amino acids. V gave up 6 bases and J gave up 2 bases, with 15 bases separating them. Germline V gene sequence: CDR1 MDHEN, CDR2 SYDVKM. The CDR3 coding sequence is TGTGCCAGCAGAACCGGGTCACAGCCCACAGATACGCAGTATTTT. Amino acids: CASRTGSQPTDTQYF.

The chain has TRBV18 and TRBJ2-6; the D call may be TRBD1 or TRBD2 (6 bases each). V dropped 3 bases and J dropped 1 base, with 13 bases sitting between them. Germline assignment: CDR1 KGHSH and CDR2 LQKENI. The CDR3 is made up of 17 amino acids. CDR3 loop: CASSPFRGQSGANVLTF. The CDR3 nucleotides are TGTGCCAGCTCACCGTTCCGGGGGCAATCTGGGGCCAACGTCCTGACTTTC.

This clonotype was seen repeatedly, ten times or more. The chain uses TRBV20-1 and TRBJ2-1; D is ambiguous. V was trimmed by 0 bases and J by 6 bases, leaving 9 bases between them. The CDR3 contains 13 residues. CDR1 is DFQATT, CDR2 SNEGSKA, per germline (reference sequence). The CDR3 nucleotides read TGCAGTGCTAGAGAGACTGGCACCAATGAGCAGTTCTTC. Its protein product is CSARETGTNEQFF.

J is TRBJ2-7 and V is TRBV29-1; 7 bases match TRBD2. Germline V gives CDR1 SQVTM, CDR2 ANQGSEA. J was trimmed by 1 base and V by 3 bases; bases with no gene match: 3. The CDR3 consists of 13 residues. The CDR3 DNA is TGCAGCGTTGAGGGCGGGGGTTCCTACGAGCAGTACTTC. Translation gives CSVEGGGSYEQYF.